This T cell receptor (beta chain) emerged from a study of monozygotic twins with inflammatory bowel disease. Study conclusions and caveats: Limited power may explain why concordant and discordant twins showed no difference in repertoire similarity. The study found lower TCRbeta diversity (inverse Simpson) in IBD patients than in healthy co-twins.

With regard to this clonotype: What it recognizes is unknown.

Germline V gene data show CDR1 as KGHDR and CDR2 as SFDVKD. The CDR3 is 14 amino acids. Each UMI, carrying a 6-nucleotide sample barcode, came from template switching. Reprocessing the 5' RACE reads, TCRdb reports a single entry for every CDR3 protein and omits DNA. Across some 150,000 distinct CDR3 sequences, the top ten clones capture 2.4% of the sample. This chain uses TRBV24-1 with TRBJ1-1; checking the TCRdb D call of TRBD1 is not possible without DNA. The clonotype originates from a human donor with ulcerative colitis or Crohn's disease, or a healthy co-twin of an affected twin (not recorded which). Sequenced: blood. This CDR3 reads CATSDDRGGAEAFF.